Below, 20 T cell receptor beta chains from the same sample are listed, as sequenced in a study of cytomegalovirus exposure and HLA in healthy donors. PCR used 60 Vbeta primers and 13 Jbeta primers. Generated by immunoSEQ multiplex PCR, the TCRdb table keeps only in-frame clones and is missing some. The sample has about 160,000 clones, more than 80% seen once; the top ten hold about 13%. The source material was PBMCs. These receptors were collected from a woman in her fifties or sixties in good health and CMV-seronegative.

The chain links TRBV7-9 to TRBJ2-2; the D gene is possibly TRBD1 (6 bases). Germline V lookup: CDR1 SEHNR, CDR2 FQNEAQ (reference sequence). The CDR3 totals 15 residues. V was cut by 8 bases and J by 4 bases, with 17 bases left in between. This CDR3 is CASGGFQWGTGELFF. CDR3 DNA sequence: TGTGCCAGCGGGGGCTTTCAGTGGGGCACCGGGGAGCTGTTTTTT.

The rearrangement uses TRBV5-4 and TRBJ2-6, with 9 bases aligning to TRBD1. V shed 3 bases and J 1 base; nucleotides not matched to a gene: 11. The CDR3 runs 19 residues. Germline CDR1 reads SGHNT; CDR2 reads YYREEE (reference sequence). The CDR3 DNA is TGTGCCAGCAGCTCGGTACAGGGGGCGCAAACATCTGGGGCCAACGTCCTGACTTTC. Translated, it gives CASSSVQGAQTSGANVLTF.

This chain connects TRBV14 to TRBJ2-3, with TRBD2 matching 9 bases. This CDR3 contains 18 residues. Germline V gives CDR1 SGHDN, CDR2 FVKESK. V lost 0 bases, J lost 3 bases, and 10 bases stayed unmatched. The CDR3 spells CASSQDQLTSGSTDTQYF. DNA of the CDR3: TGTGCCAGCAGCCAAGATCAATTAACTAGCGGGTCTACAGATACGCAGTATTTT.

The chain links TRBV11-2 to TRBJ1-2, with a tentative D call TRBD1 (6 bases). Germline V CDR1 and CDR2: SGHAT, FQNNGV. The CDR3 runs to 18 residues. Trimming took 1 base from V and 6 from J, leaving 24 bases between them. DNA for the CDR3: TGTGCCAGCAGCTTAGGAAAAGGGGGGGGTCCCGGTACCCATGGCTACACCTTC. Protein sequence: CASSLGKGGGPGTHGYTF.

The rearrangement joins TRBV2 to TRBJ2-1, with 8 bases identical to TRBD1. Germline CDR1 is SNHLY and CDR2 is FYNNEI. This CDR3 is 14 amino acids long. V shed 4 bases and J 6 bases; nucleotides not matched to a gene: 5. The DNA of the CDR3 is TGTGCCAGCAGTGGGCAGGGGGCAGGCAATGAGCAGTTCTTC. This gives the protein CASSGQGAGNEQFF.

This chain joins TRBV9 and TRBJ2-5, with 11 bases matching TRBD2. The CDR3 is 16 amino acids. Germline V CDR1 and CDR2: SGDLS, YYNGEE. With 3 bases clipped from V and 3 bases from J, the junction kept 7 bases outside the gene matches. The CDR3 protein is CASSDGLAGPKETQYF. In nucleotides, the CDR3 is TGTGCCAGCAGCGATGGACTAGCGGGTCCCAAAGAGACCCAGTACTTC.

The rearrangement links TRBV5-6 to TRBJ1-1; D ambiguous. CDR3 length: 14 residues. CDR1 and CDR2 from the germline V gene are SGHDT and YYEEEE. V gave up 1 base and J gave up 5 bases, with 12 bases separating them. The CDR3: CASSLNGDGTEAFF. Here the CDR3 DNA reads TGTGCCAGCAGCTTGAACGGGGATGGGACTGAAGCTTTCTTT.

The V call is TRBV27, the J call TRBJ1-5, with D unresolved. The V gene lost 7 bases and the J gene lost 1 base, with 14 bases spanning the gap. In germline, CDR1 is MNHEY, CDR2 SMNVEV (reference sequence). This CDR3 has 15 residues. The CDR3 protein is CASMKGDKSNQPQHF. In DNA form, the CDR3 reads TGTGCCAGCATGAAGGGAGACAAGAGCAATCAGCCCCAGCATTTT.

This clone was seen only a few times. Here the CDR3 DNA reads TGCGCCAGCAGTTCCGACATCAGCCCTGCCCAAGAGACCCAGTACTTC. Amino acids: CASSSDISPAQETQYF. The V call is TRBV10-1, the J call TRBJ2-5; the D is unclear. V lost 5 bases, J lost 1 base, and 17 bases lay in between. The CDR3 sequence is 16 residues long. The germline gives CDR1 WNHNN, CDR2 SYGVQD (reference sequence).

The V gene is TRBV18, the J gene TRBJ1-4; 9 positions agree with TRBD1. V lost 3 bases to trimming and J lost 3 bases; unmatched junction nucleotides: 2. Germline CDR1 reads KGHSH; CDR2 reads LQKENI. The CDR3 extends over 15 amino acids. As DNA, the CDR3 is TGTGCCAGCTCACCTGGGACAGGGTCTAATGAAAAACTGTTTTTT. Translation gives CASSPGTGSNEKLFF.

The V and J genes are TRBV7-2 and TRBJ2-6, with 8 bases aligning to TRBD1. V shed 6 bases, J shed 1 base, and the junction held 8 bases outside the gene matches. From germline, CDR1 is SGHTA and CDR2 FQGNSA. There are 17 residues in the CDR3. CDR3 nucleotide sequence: TGTGCCAGCAGACCGAGGACAGGGCGGTCTGGGGCCAACGTCCTGACTTTC. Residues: CASRPRTGRSGANVLTF.

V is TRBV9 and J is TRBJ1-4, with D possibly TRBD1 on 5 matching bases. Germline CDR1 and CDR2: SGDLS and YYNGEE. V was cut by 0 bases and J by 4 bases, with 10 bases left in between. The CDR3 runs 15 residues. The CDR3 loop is CASSVDVTDNEKLFF. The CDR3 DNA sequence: TGTGCCAGCAGCGTAGATGTGACAGATAATGAAAAACTGTTTTTT.

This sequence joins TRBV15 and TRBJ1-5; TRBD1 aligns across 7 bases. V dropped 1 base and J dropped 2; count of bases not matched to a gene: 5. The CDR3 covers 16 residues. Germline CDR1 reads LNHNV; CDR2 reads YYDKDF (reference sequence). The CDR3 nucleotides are TGTGCCACCAGCAGAGGGAAAGGGGGCGGCAATCAGCCCCAGCATTTT. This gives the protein CATSRGKGGGNQPQHF.

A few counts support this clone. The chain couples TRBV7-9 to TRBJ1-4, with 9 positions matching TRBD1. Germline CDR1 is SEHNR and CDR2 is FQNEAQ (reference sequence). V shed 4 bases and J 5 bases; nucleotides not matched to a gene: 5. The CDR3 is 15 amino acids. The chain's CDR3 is CASSSKQGANEKLFF. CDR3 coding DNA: TGTGCCAGCAGCTCCAAACAGGGGGCGAATGAAAAACTGTTTTTT.

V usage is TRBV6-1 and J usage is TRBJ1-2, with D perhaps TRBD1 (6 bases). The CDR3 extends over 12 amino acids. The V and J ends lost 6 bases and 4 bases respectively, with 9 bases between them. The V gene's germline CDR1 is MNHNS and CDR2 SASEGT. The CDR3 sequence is CASSRQAYGYTF. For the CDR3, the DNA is TGTGCCAGCAGCCGACAGGCCTATGGCTACACCTTC.

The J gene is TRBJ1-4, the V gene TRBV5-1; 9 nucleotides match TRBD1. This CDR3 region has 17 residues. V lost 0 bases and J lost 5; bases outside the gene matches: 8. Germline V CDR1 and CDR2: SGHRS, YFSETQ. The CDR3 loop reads CASSLDSSGTGNEKLFF. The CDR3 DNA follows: TGCGCCAGCAGCTTGGATAGTAGCGGGACAGGGAATGAAAAACTGTTTTTT.

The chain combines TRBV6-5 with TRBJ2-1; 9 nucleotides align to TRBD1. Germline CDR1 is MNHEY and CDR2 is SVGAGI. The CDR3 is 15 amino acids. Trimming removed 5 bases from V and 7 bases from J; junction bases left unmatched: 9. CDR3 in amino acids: CASSHQRTGENEQFF. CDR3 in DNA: TGTGCCAGCAGTCACCAAAGGACAGGGGAAAATGAGCAGTTCTTC.

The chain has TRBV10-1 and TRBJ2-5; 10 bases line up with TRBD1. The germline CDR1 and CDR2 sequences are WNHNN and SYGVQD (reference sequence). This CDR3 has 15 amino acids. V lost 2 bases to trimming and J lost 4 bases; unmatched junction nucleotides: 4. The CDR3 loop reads CASSEGQGGRETQYF. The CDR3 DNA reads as TGCGCCAGCAGTGAGGGACAGGGGGGCCGAGAGACCCAGTACTTC.

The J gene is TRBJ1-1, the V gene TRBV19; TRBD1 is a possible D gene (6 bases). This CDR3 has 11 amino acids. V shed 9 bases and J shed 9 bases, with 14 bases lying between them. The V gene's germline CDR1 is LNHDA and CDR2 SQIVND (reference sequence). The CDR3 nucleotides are TGTGCCAGCGTAGGGGGGGTCAAAGCTTTCTTT. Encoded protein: CASVGGVKAFF.

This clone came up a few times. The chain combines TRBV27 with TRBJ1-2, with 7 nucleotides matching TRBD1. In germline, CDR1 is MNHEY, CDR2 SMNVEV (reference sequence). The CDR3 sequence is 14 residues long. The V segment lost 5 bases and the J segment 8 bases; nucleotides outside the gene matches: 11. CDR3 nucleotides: TGTGCCAGCAGTATAACGGGGACAGCGGAGGGCTACACCTTC. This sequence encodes CASSITGTAEGYTF.